The 25 T cell receptor beta chains in this list originate from one sample, sequenced in a study of blood T cell repertoires in COVID-19. Using immunoSEQ multiplex PCR, the repertoire was profiled, and TCRdb retains in-frame clones only, with some absent. The table lists about 230,000 clones, nearly 90% of them singletons, with 4% in the top ten. Sequenced: PBMCs or T cells enriched from blood (not recorded which). The source is a woman aged 25-40 years with acute COVID-19.

The CDR3 nucleotides are TGTGCCAGTAGTATAGGGGCCGCGGCTTTCTTT. It is translated as CASSIGAAAFF. The chain carries TRBV19 and TRBJ1-1; D is uncertain. The CDR3 has 11 amino acids. V lost 1 base and J 11 bases, leaving 8 bases between the germline ends. Looked up from germline, CDR1 is LNHDA and CDR2 is SQIVND (reference sequence).

The genes are TRBV12-5 and TRBJ1-1; unclear D gene. The CDR3 totals 12 residues. The V and J ends lost 3 bases and 7 bases respectively, with 9 bases between them. Germline CDR1 and CDR2: LGHNT and FRNRAP. The CDR3 sequence: CASGFGGGEAFF. In DNA, the CDR3 is TGTGCTAGTGGTTTTGGCGGCGGTGAAGCTTTCTTT.

This clone was seen only once. V gene TRBV19 combines with J gene TRBJ2-7, with 9 bases that match TRBD1. Germline trimming cut 7 bases from V and 4 bases from J; bases unmatched to any gene: 8. Germline CDR1 LNHDA, CDR2 SQIVND (reference sequence). The CDR3 consists of 14 residues. The CDR3 DNA is TGTGCCAGTACCCTTCGGACAGGGGCGTACGAGCAGTACTTC. Protein product: CASTLRTGAYEQYF.

V gene TRBV14 combines with J gene TRBJ2-7, with 9 bases matching TRBD1. Germline trimming cut 3 bases from V and 6 bases from J; bases unmatched to any gene: 6. Germline CDR1 SGHDN, CDR2 FVKESK. The CDR3 is made up of 14 amino acids. CDR3 DNA sequence: TGTGCCAGCAGCCAGGGACAGGGCCCCAGCGAGCAGTACTTC. Translated: CASSQGQGPSEQYF.

V is TRBV7-9 and J is TRBJ2-1; 8 bases are a match to TRBD2. The germline CDR1 and CDR2 sequences are SEHNR and FQNEAQ (reference sequence). The CDR3 runs to 17 residues. The V and J ends lost 6 bases and 6 bases, in that order; junction bases with no gene match: 16. CDR3 loop: CASSPLPGRGEGNEQFF. CDR3 sequence (DNA): TGTGCCAGCAGTCCTCTCCCCGGGCGGGGGGAAGGCAATGAGCAGTTCTTC.

The CDR3 sequence: CASRKLAGSYEQYF. The DNA of the CDR3 is TGTGCCAGCAGAAAGCTAGCGGGGTCCTACGAGCAGTACTTC. The rearrangement uses TRBV11-2 and TRBJ2-7, with TRBD2 matching 9 bases. From germline, CDR1 is SGHAT and CDR2 FQNNGV. CDR3 length: 14 residues. Trimming removed 6 bases from V and 1 base from J; junction bases left unmatched: 4.

This clone was seen only once. This rearrangement joins TRBV18 to TRBJ1-2; 10 positions agree with TRBD1. Germline V lookup: CDR1 KGHSH, CDR2 LQKENI. This CDR3 spans 14 amino acids. V shed 6 bases, J shed 4 bases, and the junction held 5 bases outside the gene matches. CDR3 nucleotide sequence: TGTGCCAGCTCCCGACAGGGGGCCTCCTATGGCTACACCTTC. Translated, it gives CASSRQGASYGYTF.

The chain links TRBV6-5 to TRBJ2-7; TRBD2 might be the D (5 bases). The germline V and J ends were trimmed by 2 bases and 3 bases, with 14 bases remaining between them. Germline V gene data show CDR1 as MNHEY and CDR2 as SVGAGI. This CDR3 has 15 amino acids. Here the CDR3 DNA reads TGTGCCAGCAGTTACAAATACCTGGAGGACTACGAGCAGTACTTC. Translated, it gives CASSYKYLEDYEQYF.

J is TRBJ2-7 and V is TRBV6-1; 7 bases agree with TRBD2. V trimming: 2 bases; J trimming: 4 bases; junction bases outside the gene matches: 5. The CDR3 spans 14 residues. Looked up from germline, CDR1 is MNHNS and CDR2 is SASEGT. CDR3 nucleotide sequence: TGTGCCAGCAGTGAACCAACCGGGGGGTACGAGCAGTACTTC. Residues: CASSEPTGGYEQYF.

V and J are TRBV7-8 and TRBJ2-7, with TRBD1 as a possible D gene (7 bases). The CDR3 has 12 amino acids. Trimming took 5 bases from V and 6 from J, leaving 11 bases between them. The germline gives CDR1 SGHVS, CDR2 FQNEAQ. The CDR3 DNA is TGTGCCAGCAGCCCAGGGGGGAGCGAGCAGTACTTC. It specifies CASSPGGSEQYF.

J is TRBJ1-2 and V is TRBV27; 12 bases line up with TRBD1. This CDR3 region has 17 residues. Trimming at V came to 2 bases and at J to 8 bases, leaving 12 bases not matched to a gene. Germline V gives CDR1 MNHEY, CDR2 SMNVEV (reference sequence). CDR3 loop: CASSLKGQGALLRGYTF. CDR3 bases: TGTGCCAGCAGTTTAAAGGGACAGGGGGCGCTCCTTCGGGGCTACACCTTC.

V and J are TRBV7-9 and TRBJ2-2, with 8 nucleotides matching TRBD1. In germline, CDR1 is SEHNR, CDR2 FQNEAQ (reference sequence). V trimming: 6 bases; J trimming: 6 bases; junction bases outside the gene matches: 12. The CDR3 is 16 amino acids. The DNA for the CDR3 is TGTGCCAGCAGACAGGGGGGCGGGGAAGTTCCCGGGGAGCTGTTTTTT. Protein sequence: CASRQGGGEVPGELFF.

The chain has TRBV3-1 (or the pseudogene TRBV3-2) and TRBJ2-1; 11 bases line up with TRBD2. There are 18 residues in the CDR3. V shed 1 base, J shed 5 bases, and the junction held 10 bases outside the gene matches. The germline CDR1 and CDR2 sequences are LGHDT and YNNKEL (reference sequence). The CDR3 is CASSQGRLAGFRDNEQFF. The CDR3 DNA follows: TGTGCCAGCAGCCAAGGTCGACTAGCGGGGTTTAGAGACAATGAGCAGTTCTTC.

The rearrangement joins TRBV28 to TRBJ1-5, with 9 bases fitting TRBD1. The CDR3 has 16 residues. Germline CDR1 and CDR2: MDHEN and SYDVKM. V trimming: 8 bases; J trimming: 7 bases; junction bases outside the gene matches: 15. The CDR3, as DNA: TGTGCCAGCGGCCGGGACAGGGCTGGGGTCGGGCAGCCCCAGCATTTT. It specifies CASGRDRAGVGQPQHF.

DNA of the CDR3: TGCAGCGTTGGGGCCGGAACCCCTGAGAAACTGTTTTTT. As protein: CSVGAGTPEKLFF. V usage is TRBV29-1 and J usage is TRBJ1-4, with D uncertain. The length of the CDR3 is 13 residues. Germline values: CDR1 SQVTM, CDR2 ANQGSEA. The V and J ends lost 4 bases and 11 bases respectively, with 17 bases between them.

On this clone: The same CDR3 arises from other DNA sequences in this sample as well. CDR3 in amino acids: CASSLAGDNQPQHF. CDR3 DNA sequence: TGTGCCAGCAGCTTAGCTGGAGACAATCAGCCCCAGCATTTT. The V and J genes are TRBV7-2 and TRBJ1-5; D uncertain. The ends were cut back, 0 bases at V and 3 bases at J, with 6 bases in the middle. The germline CDR1 and CDR2 sequences are SGHTA and FQGNSA. The CDR3 has 14 amino acids.

The J gene is TRBJ1-5, the V gene TRBV4-1, with 9 bases that match TRBD1. CDR3 length: 20 amino acids. Germline assignment: CDR1 MGHRA and CDR2 YSYEKL. Unmatched junction bases numbered 14, after V lost 2 bases and J lost 0 bases. This CDR3 reads CASSQSGQGMGLYSNQPQHF. Written as DNA, the CDR3 is TGCGCCAGCAGCCAAAGTGGACAGGGGATGGGCTTGTATAGCAATCAGCCCCAGCATTTT.

The rearrangement uses TRBV6-6 and TRBJ1-1, with TRBD1 matching over 7 bases. The J segment lost 3 bases and the V segment lost 5 bases, leaving 6 bases of the junction unmatched. This CDR3 has 14 amino acids. CDR1 MNHNY and CDR2 SVGAGI come from the germline V gene (reference sequence). CDR3 in amino acids: CASSVTGEDTEAFF. The CDR3 DNA is TGTGCCAGCAGTGTCACAGGGGAAGACACTGAAGCTTTCTTT.

V is TRBV5-4 and J is TRBJ2-5; 11 nucleotides line up with TRBD1. Losses at the gene ends were 3 bases for V and 1 base for J; bases not matched to a gene: 5. Germline values: CDR1 SGHNT, CDR2 YYREEE (reference sequence). The CDR3 is 16 amino acids. The CDR3 DNA is TGTGCCAGCAGCTCCGGGACAGGGGGGTTCCAAGAGACCCAGTACTTC. Protein sequence: CASSSGTGGFQETQYF. Full variable domain (remainder filled in from reference TRBV5-4 and TRBJ2-5): ETGVTQSPTHLIKTRGQQVTLRCSSQSGHNTVSWYQQALGQGPQFIFQYYREEENGRGNFPPRFSGLQFPNYSSELNVNALELDDSALYLCASSSGTGGFQETQYFGPGTRLLVL.

This clone was found a few times. The chain recombines TRBV2 with TRBJ2-7; 8 bases align to TRBD2. Germline CDR1 SNHLY, CDR2 FYNNEI. The CDR3 runs to 14 residues. Written as DNA, the CDR3 is TGTGCTTTCCCGGAGAGCGGGGGCCCCTACGAGCAGTACTTC. Its protein product is CAFPESGGPYEQYF.

The chain employs TRBV2 and TRBJ1-2; D remains unclear. Deletions cut 3 bases from V and 7 bases from J, with 9 bases between. This CDR3 has 12 residues. Germline V lookup: CDR1 SNHLY, CDR2 FYNNEI. The CDR3 region is CASSDSGFGYTF. DNA for the CDR3: TGTGCCAGCAGTGACTCAGGCTTTGGCTACACCTTC.

The chain recombines TRBV19 with TRBJ2-2; 10 bases line up with TRBD2. Unmatched junction bases numbered 6, after V lost 5 bases and J lost 3 bases. The CDR3 loop spans 16 amino acids. CDR1 and CDR2 (germline): LNHDA, SQIVND (reference sequence). CDR3 region: CASSYLAGAYTGELFF. Here the CDR3 DNA reads TGTGCCAGTAGTTACCTAGCGGGGGCCTACACCGGGGAGCTGTTTTTT.

The chain couples TRBV30 to TRBJ1-3, with 7 bases matching TRBD1. J gave up 1 base and V 3 bases, and 3 bases lay outside the gene matches. Germline V gene sequence: CDR1 GTSNPN, CDR2 SVGIG (reference sequence). The CDR3 contains 14 residues. The CDR3 DNA follows: TGTGCCTGGAGCGGGACAGATTCTGGAAACACCATATATTTT. Amino acids: CAWSGTDSGNTIYF. Combining the CDR3 with reference TRBV30 and TRBJ1-3 gives the whole variable domain SQTIHQWPATLVQPVGSPLSLECTVEGTSNPNLYWYRQAAGRGLQLLFYSVGIGQISSEVPQNLSASRPQDRQFILSSKKLLLSDSGFYLCAWSGTDSGNTIYFGEGSWLTVV.

This chain connects TRBV25-1 to TRBJ1-5; D call uncertain. Looked up from germline, CDR1 is MGHDK and CDR2 is SYGVNS. The CDR3 runs to 13 residues. V lost 2 bases and J 9 bases, leaving 11 bases between the germline ends. The CDR3 here is CASSEPAGGPQHF. The CDR3 DNA reads as TGTGCCAGCAGTGAACCCGCCGGTGGGCCCCAGCATTTT.

The rearrangement links TRBV9 to TRBJ1-6; 7 bases line up with TRBD1. After removal of 5 bases from V and 5 bases from J, the junction contained 4 bases not matched to a gene. This CDR3 has 14 amino acids. Germline lookup yields CDR1 SGDLS and CDR2 YYNGEE. As DNA, the CDR3 is TGTGCCAGCAGGCCCGGGACAGATAATTCACCCCTCCACTTT. Translated: CASRPGTDNSPLHF.